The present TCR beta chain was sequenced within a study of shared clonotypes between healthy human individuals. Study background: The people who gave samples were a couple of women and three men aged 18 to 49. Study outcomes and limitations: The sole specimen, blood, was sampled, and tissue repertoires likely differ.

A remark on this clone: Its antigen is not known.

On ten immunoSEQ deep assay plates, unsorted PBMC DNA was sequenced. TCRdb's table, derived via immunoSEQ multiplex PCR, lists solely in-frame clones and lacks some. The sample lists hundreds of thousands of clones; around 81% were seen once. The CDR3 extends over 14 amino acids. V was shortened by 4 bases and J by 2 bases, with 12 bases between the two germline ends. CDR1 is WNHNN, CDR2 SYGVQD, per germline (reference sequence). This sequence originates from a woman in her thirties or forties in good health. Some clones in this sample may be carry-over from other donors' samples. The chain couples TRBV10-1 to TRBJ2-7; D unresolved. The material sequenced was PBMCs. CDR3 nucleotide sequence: TGCGCCAGCAGTGCTTCATTAAGTACCTACGAGCAGTACTTC. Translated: CASSASLSTYEQYF.